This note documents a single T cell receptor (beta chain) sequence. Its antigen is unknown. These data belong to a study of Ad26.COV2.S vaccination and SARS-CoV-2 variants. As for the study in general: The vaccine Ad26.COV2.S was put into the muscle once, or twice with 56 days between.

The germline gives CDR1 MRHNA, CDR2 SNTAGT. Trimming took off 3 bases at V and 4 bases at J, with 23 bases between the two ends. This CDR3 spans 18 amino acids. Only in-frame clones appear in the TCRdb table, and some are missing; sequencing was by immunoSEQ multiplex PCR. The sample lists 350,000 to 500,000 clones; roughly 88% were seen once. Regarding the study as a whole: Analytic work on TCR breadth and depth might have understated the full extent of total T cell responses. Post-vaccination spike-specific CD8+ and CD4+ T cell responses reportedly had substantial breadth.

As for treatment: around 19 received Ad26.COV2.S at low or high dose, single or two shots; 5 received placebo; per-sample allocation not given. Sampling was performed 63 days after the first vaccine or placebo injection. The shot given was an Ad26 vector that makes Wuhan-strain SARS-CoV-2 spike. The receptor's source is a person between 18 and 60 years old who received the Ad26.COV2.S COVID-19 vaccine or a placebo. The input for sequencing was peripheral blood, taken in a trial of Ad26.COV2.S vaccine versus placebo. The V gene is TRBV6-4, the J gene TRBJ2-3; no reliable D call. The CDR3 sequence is CASSDLERRSLTADTQYF. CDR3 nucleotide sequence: TGTGCCAGCAGTGATTTGGAACGACGGAGTCTCACCGCAGATACGCAGTATTTT.